This TCR beta chain was sequenced in a study of T cell therapy after organ transplantation. Comment on this clone: What it recognizes is unknown.

The CDR3 length is 13 residues. In germline, CDR1 is MNHEY, CDR2 SMNVEV (reference sequence). Trimming stripped 2 bases from V and 6 bases from J, with 10 bases between. Using immunoSEQ multiplex PCR, the repertoire was profiled, and TCRdb retains in-frame clones only, with some absent. The data contain a few thousand clones, roughly two thirds of them singletons. Time point in this sample: 20-29 weeks after completion of therapy. The rearrangement uses TRBV27 and TRBJ1-2; D unresolved. The sequences come from CD8+ T cells from blood, collected after autologous CMV-specific T cell therapy. The receptor comes from a human patient who had received a solid organ transplant and had CMV disease. Some T cells may trace back to the graft donor. Here the CDR3 DNA reads TGTGCCAGCAGTTTACTGGGTTGGAATGGCTACACCTTC. Its protein is CASSLLGWNGYTF.